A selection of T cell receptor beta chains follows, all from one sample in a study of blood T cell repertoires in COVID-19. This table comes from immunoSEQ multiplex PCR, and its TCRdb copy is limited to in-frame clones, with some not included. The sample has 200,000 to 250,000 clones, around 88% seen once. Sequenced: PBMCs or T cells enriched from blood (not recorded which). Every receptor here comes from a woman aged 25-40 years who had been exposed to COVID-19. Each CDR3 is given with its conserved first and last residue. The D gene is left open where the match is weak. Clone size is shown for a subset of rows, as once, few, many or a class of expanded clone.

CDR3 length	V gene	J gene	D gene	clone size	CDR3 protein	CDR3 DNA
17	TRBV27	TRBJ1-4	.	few	CASSLYSSGIRSEKLFF	TGTGCCAGCAGTCTTTACTCCTCAGGGATTCGGAGTGAAAAACTGTTTTTT
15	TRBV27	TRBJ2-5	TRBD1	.	CASSHHPGGEETQYF	TGTGCCAGCAGTCACCACCCAGGGGGCGAAGAGACCCAGTACTTC
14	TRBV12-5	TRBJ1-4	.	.	CASGFVEGRQKLFF	TGTGCTAGTGGTTTCGTTGAGGGAAGACAAAAACTGTTTTTT
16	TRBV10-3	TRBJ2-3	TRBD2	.	CAISVLAGARTDTQYF	TGTGCCATCAGTGTTCTAGCGGGGGCCCGCACAGATACGCAGTATTTT
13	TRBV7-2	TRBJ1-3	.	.	CASQGGAGDTIYF	TGTGCCAGCCAAGGCGGCGCCGGGGACACCATATATTTT
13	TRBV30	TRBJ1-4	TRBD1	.	CAWAGQTNEKLFF	TGTGCCTGGGCGGGACAGACTAATGAAAAACTGTTTTTT
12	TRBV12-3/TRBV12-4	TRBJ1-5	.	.	CASSYSDQPQHF	TGTGCCAGCAGTTATTCGGATCAGCCCCAGCATTTT
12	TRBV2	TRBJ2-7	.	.	CASSSQGGEQYF	TGTGCCAGCAGTTCACAGGGTGGCGAGCAGTACTTC
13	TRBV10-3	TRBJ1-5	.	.	CAISPNTGQPQHF	TGTGCCATCAGTCCCAACACAGGTCAGCCCCAGCATTTT
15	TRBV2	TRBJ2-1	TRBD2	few	CASSVQRGPDNEQFF	TGTGCCAGCAGCGTTCAGCGGGGGCCCGACAATGAGCAGTTCTTC
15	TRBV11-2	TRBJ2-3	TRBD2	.	CASTPMAGGPDTQYF	TGTGCCAGCACTCCCATGGCGGGGGGGCCAGATACGCAGTATTTT
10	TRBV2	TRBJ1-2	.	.	CASRQAGYTF	TGTGCCAGCAGACAGGCTGGCTACACCTTC
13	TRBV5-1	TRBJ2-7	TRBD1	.	CASSSGQVPEQYF	TGCGCCAGCAGTTCTGGACAGGTGCCCGAGCAGTACTTC
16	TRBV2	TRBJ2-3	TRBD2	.	CASSRSGGAPPDTQYF	TGTGCCAGCAGCAGGAGCGGGGGGGCCCCCCCAGATACGCAGTATTTT
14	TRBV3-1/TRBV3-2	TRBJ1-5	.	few	CASSQDHSNQPQHF	TGTGCCAGCAGCCAAGACCATAGCAATCAGCCCCAGCATTTT
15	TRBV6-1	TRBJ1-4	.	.	CASSEAGAWNEKLFF	TGTGCCAGCAGTGAAGCGGGGGCATGGAATGAAAAACTGTTTTTT
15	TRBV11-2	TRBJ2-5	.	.	CASSLGQRSSETQYF	TGTGCCAGCAGCTTAGGTCAGCGGTCTTCAGAGACCCAGTACTTC
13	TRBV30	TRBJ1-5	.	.	CAWSVLGNQPQHF	TGTGCCTGGAGTGTACTAGGGAATCAGCCCCAGCATTTT
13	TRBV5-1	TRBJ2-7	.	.	CASSRRDAYEQYF	TGCGCCAGCAGCCGGCGGGACGCCTACGAGCAGTACTTC
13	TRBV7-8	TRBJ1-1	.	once	CASSLADSAEAFF	TGTGCCAGCAGCTTAGCGGACTCCGCTGAAGCTTTCTTT
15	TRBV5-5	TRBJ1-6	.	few	CASSGFGGIGSPLHF	TGTGCCAGCAGCGGGTTCGGGGGGATAGGTTCACCCCTCCACTTT
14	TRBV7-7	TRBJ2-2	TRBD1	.	CASSLGGDTGELFF	TGTGCTAGCAGCTTAGGGGGCGACACCGGGGAGCTGTTTTTT
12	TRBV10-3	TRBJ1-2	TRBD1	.	CAIFGQGGGYTF	TGTGCCATCTTTGGACAGGGTGGTGGCTACACCTTC
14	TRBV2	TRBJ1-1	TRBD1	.	CASSGDRGTYKAFF	TGTGCCAGCAGCGGGGACAGGGGTACTTATAAAGCTTTCTTT
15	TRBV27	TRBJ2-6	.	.	CASSETLTGANVLTF	TGTGCCAGCTCAGAGACTCTGACTGGGGCCAACGTCCTGACTTTC
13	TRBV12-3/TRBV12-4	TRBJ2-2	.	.	CASSLTPAGELFF	TGTGCCAGCAGTTTAACCCCGGCCGGGGAGCTGTTTTTT
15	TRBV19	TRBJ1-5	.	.	CASSTTGWGNQPQHF	TGTGCCAGTAGTACGACCGGGTGGGGCAATCAGCCCCAGCATTTT
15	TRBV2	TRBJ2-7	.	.	CASSEGRSVSYEQYF	TGTGCCAGCAGTGAAGGTAGAAGTGTCTCCTACGAGCAGTACTTC
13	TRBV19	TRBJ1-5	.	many	CASSSRVIQPQHF	TGTGCCAGTAGTTCCAGGGTTATTCAGCCCCAGCATTTT
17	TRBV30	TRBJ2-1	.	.	CAWSLTYGTSRAGEQFF	TGTGCCTGGAGTCTGACGTATGGGACATCTCGAGCGGGAGAGCAGTTCTTC
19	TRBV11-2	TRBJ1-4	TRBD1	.	CASSSSWTGPTTTNEKLFF	TGTGCCAGCAGCTCCTCCTGGACAGGGCCCACAACAACTAATGAAAAACTGTTTTTT
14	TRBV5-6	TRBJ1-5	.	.	CASNKQASNQPQHF	TGTGCCAGCAACAAACAGGCTAGCAATCAGCCCCAGCATTTT
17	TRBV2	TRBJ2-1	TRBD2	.	CASSEGLAGGPYNEQFF	TGTGCCAGCAGTGAAGGCCTAGCGGGGGGGCCGTACAATGAGCAGTTCTTC
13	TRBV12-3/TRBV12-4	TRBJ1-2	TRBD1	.	CASSPTGGGGYTF	TGTGCCAGCAGTCCTACAGGGGGAGGTGGCTACACCTTC
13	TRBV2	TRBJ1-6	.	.	CASSEGGYSPLHF	TGTGCCAGCAGTGAAGGAGGATATTCACCCCTCCACTTT
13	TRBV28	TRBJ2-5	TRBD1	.	CASSGTGIETQYF	TGTGCCAGCAGCGGGACAGGGATCGAGACCCAGTACTTC
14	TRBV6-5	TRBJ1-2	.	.	CASTSGSRNYGYTF	TGTGCCAGCACCTCCGGGTCCCGGAACTATGGCTACACCTTC
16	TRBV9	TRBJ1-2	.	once	CASSAWTDKGWYGYTF	TGTGCCAGCAGCGCTTGGACAGACAAAGGGTGGTATGGCTACACCTTC
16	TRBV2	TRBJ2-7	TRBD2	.	CASVGLAGGSAYEQYF	TGTGCCAGCGTGGGACTAGCGGGGGGGTCGGCCTACGAGCAGTACTTC
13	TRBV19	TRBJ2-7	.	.	CASSTGHAYEQYF	TGTGCCAGTAGTACAGGACATGCCTACGAGCAGTACTTC
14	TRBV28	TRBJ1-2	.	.	CASSYQGEAQGYTF	TGTGCCAGCAGTTATCAAGGGGAGGCTCAGGGCTACACCTTC